A selection of T cell receptor beta chains follows, all from one sample in a study of spatial heterogeneity in lung cancer. One entry per CDR3 protein results from TCRdb running MiXCR on the 5' RACE reads. Among approximately 38,000 distinct CDR3 sequences listed, around 5.5% were seen once. The sequenced sample was PBMCs, obtained at surgery. All receptors derive from a male donor with early-stage non-small cell lung cancer. Both conserved end residues are part of each CDR3. The order of the fields is J gene, V gene, D gene, clone size, CDR3 protein, CDR3 DNA. A D gene is named only where the DNA matches it firmly. Clone size, where shown, is once, few, many, or a class for clones that have expanded.

j_gene: TRBJ2-7
v_gene: TRBV7-2
d_gene: NA
abundance: NA
CDR3aa: CASSSRASYEQYF
CDR3nt: TGTGCCAGCAGCTCCAGGGCCTCCTACGAGCAGTACTTC

j_gene: TRBJ2-1
v_gene: TRBV7-6
d_gene: TRBD2
abundance: few
CDR3aa: CASSFSAGGLNEQFF
CDR3nt: TGTGCCAGCAGCTTCTCTGCGGGGGGGTTGAATGAGCAGTTCTTC

j_gene: TRBJ1-4
v_gene: TRBV11-2
d_gene: NA
abundance: many
CDR3aa: CASSPLIEGRGEKLFF
CDR3nt: TGTGCCAGCAGCCCCCTTATAGAAGGGCGGGGTGAAAAACTGTTTTTT

j_gene: TRBJ1-5
v_gene: TRBV5-1
d_gene: NA
abundance: NA
CDR3aa: CASSLSGIGQPQHF
CDR3nt: TGCGCCAGCAGCTTGTCGGGGATCGGCCAGCCCCAGCATTTT

j_gene: TRBJ1-6
v_gene: TRBV6-5
d_gene: NA
abundance: many
CDR3aa: CASSYAGYHNSPLHF
CDR3nt: TGTGCCAGCAGTTACGCAGGGTACCATAATTCACCCCTCCACTTT

j_gene: TRBJ1-1
v_gene: TRBV30
d_gene: TRBD1
abundance: few
CDR3aa: CAWKISGTGSRAFF
CDR3nt: TGTGCCTGGAAGATTTCCGGGACAGGGAGCAGAGCTTTCTTT

j_gene: TRBJ2-3
v_gene: TRBV11-2
d_gene: TRBD2
abundance: few
CDR3aa: CASSLGGGLNTDTQYF
CDR3nt: TGTGCCAGCAGCTTAGGGGGGGGACTAAACACAGATACGCAGTATTTT

j_gene: TRBJ2-1
v_gene: TRBV28
d_gene: TRBD2
abundance: many
CDR3aa: CASSFGLAGGLNEQFF
CDR3nt: TGTGCCAGCAGTTTTGGACTAGCGGGGGGCCTTAATGAGCAGTTCTTC

j_gene: TRBJ2-3
v_gene: TRBV6-1
d_gene: NA
abundance: NA
CDR3aa: CASSEMGGPDTQYF
CDR3nt: TGTGCCAGCAGTGAAATGGGGGGGCCAGATACGCAGTATTTT

j_gene: TRBJ2-5
v_gene: TRBV20-1
d_gene: NA
abundance: NA
CDR3aa: CSARTDQETQYF
CDR3nt: TGCAGTGCTAGGACAGACCAAGAGACCCAGTACTTC

j_gene: TRBJ2-7
v_gene: TRBV7-2
d_gene: TRBD1
abundance: many
CDR3aa: CASSLGDRGLAGAYEQYF
CDR3nt: TGTGCCAGCAGCTTGGGGGACAGGGGGTTAGCTGGAGCCTACGAGCAGTACTTC

j_gene: TRBJ1-6
v_gene: TRBV7-9
d_gene: TRBD1
abundance: many
CDR3aa: CASSRDRSGYNSPLHF
CDR3nt: TGTGCCAGTTCCCGGGACAGGAGCGGATATAATTCACCCCTCCACTTT

j_gene: TRBJ2-1
v_gene: TRBV6-4
d_gene: TRBD2
abundance: many
CDR3aa: CASSQTGTSGLEQFF
CDR3nt: TGTGCCAGCTCCCAGACCGGGACTAGCGGACTAGAGCAGTTCTTC

j_gene: TRBJ1-3
v_gene: TRBV30
d_gene: NA
abundance: NA
CDR3aa: CAWSVDTDGTSGNTIYF
CDR3nt: TGTGCCTGGAGTGTAGACACGGACGGGACCTCTGGAAACACCATATATTTT

j_gene: TRBJ2-5
v_gene: TRBV19
d_gene: TRBD2
abundance: NA
CDR3aa: CASSTRPGGAQETQYF
CDR3nt: TGTGCCAGTAGTACACGACCGGGGGGGGCCCAAGAGACCCAGTACTTC

j_gene: TRBJ2-5
v_gene: TRBV6-2/TRBV6-3
d_gene: NA
abundance: many
CDR3aa: CASRKDSQETQYF
CDR3nt: TGTGCCAGCAGAAAAGACAGCCAAGAGACCCAGTACTTC

j_gene: TRBJ1-6
v_gene: TRBV6-4
d_gene: NA
abundance: many
CDR3aa: CASSRTDTPNSPLHF
CDR3nt: TGTGCCAGCAGTCGAACAGATACTCCTAATTCACCCCTCCACTTT

j_gene: TRBJ1-5
v_gene: TRBV18
d_gene: NA
abundance: many
CDR3aa: CASSTTDSNQPQHF
CDR3nt: TGTGCCAGCTCAACGACGGATAGCAATCAGCCCCAGCATTTT

j_gene: TRBJ2-2
v_gene: TRBV27
d_gene: NA
abundance: NA
CDR3aa: CASSLYLNTGELFF
CDR3nt: TGTGCCAGCAGTTTATATCTGAACACCGGGGAGCTGTTTTTT

j_gene: TRBJ2-6
v_gene: TRBV4-1
d_gene: NA
abundance: many
CDR3aa: CASSQAEGYSGANVLTF
CDR3nt: TGCGCCAGCAGCCAAGCAGAGGGATACTCTGGGGCCAACGTCCTGACTTTC

j_gene: TRBJ1-1
v_gene: TRBV5-5
d_gene: NA
abundance: NA
CDR3aa: CASSRQGHTEAFF
CDR3nt: TGTGCCAGCAGCCGCCAGGGGCACACTGAAGCTTTCTTT

j_gene: TRBJ1-5
v_gene: TRBV28
d_gene: TRBD1
abundance: NA
CDR3aa: CASSINTGGKGNQPQHF
CDR3nt: TGTGCCAGCAGTATAAATACAGGGGGCAAAGGCAATCAGCCCCAGCATTTT

j_gene: TRBJ1-3
v_gene: TRBV2
d_gene: NA
abundance: many
CDR3aa: CASSGGQGYGTIYF
CDR3nt: TGTGCCAGCAGTGGTGGTCAGGGTTACGGCACCATATATTTT

j_gene: TRBJ1-5
v_gene: TRBV6-1
d_gene: NA
abundance: NA
CDR3aa: CASSEVPTYRPQHF
CDR3nt: TGTGCCAGCAGTGAAGTGCCCACGTATCGGCCCCAGCATTTT

j_gene: TRBJ2-4
v_gene: TRBV3-1
d_gene: NA
abundance: few
CDR3aa: CASSQDNRENIQYF
CDR3nt: TGTGCCAGCAGCCAAGATAACAGGGAAAACATTCAGTACTTC

j_gene: TRBJ2-1
v_gene: TRBV5-1
d_gene: TRBD1
abundance: many
CDR3aa: CASSLGPRRTGDFYNEQFF
CDR3nt: TGCGCCAGCAGCCTGGGCCCCAGACGGACAGGGGATTTCTACAATGAGCAGTTCTTC

j_gene: TRBJ1-3
v_gene: TRBV5-1
d_gene: NA
abundance: NA
CDR3aa: CASSSNPGRSSGNTIYF
CDR3nt: TGCGCCAGCAGCTCCAATCCGGGACGGAGCTCTGGAAACACCATATATTTT

j_gene: TRBJ2-2
v_gene: TRBV20-1
d_gene: TRBD2
abundance: many
CDR3aa: CSASGGGLNGELFF
CDR3nt: TGCAGTGCTTCGGGGGGGGGGCTGAACGGGGAGCTGTTTTTT

j_gene: TRBJ2-7
v_gene: TRBV5-6
d_gene: NA
abundance: many
CDR3aa: CASTTRGTFYEQYF
CDR3nt: TGTGCCAGCACAACCAGGGGGACTTTCTACGAGCAGTACTTC

j_gene: TRBJ1-2
v_gene: TRBV5-1
d_gene: NA
abundance: many
CDR3aa: CASSLSGDTGYTF
CDR3nt: TGCGCCAGCAGCTTGTCAGGGGATACCGGCTACACCTTC

j_gene: TRBJ2-7
v_gene: TRBV11-2
d_gene: NA
abundance: many
CDR3aa: CASSVGTEIHYEQYF
CDR3nt: TGTGCCAGCAGCGTGGGAACAGAAATCCACTACGAGCAGTACTTC

j_gene: TRBJ1-2
v_gene: TRBV6-6
d_gene: NA
abundance: many
CDR3aa: CASRVSGQENYGYTF
CDR3nt: TGTGCCAGCAGGGTTAGTGGGCAGGAAAACTATGGCTACACCTTC

j_gene: TRBJ1-4
v_gene: TRBV6-5
d_gene: NA
abundance: many
CDR3aa: CASSSPGNNEKLFF
CDR3nt: TGTGCCAGCAGTTCACCCGGGAACAATGAAAAACTGTTTTTT

j_gene: TRBJ1-6
v_gene: TRBV7-8
d_gene: TRBD1
abundance: many
CDR3aa: CASSPLTGVNSPLHF
CDR3nt: TGTGCCAGCAGCCCCTTGACAGGGGTTAATTCACCCCTCCACTTT

j_gene: TRBJ1-5
v_gene: TRBV2
d_gene: NA
abundance: NA
CDR3aa: CASKRWGLGNQPQHF
CDR3nt: TGTGCCAGCAAGAGATGGGGGTTGGGCAATCAGCCCCAGCATTTT

j_gene: TRBJ2-7
v_gene: TRBV20-1
d_gene: TRBD1
abundance: many
CDR3aa: CSASGTDYSYEQYF
CDR3nt: TGCAGTGCTTCAGGGACAGATTACTCCTACGAGCAGTACTTC

j_gene: TRBJ2-3
v_gene: TRBV30
d_gene: TRBD2
abundance: many
CDR3aa: CAWSVGAGGADTQYF
CDR3nt: TGTGCCTGGAGTGTCGGAGCGGGGGGGGCAGATACGCAGTATTTT

j_gene: TRBJ2-7
v_gene: TRBV12-3/TRBV12-4
d_gene: NA
abundance: many
CDR3aa: CASSLSRTYSKLSYEQYF
CDR3nt: TGTGCCAGCAGTCTGTCACGGACTTACTCGAAGCTCTCCTACGAGCAGTACTTC

j_gene: TRBJ1-4
v_gene: TRBV7-2
d_gene: NA
abundance: few
CDR3aa: CASSFGGSRSEKLFF
CDR3nt: TGTGCCAGCAGCTTTGGGGGATCAAGGAGTGAAAAACTGTTTTTT

j_gene: TRBJ1-2
v_gene: TRBV12-3/TRBV12-4
d_gene: NA
abundance: NA
CDR3aa: CASSLRNDYGYTF
CDR3nt: TGTGCCAGCAGTTTAAGGAATGACTATGGCTACACCTTC

j_gene: TRBJ2-3
v_gene: TRBV7-7
d_gene: TRBD2
abundance: many
CDR3aa: CASSYRGGTDTQYF
CDR3nt: TGTGCTAGCAGTTATCGGGGGGGCACAGATACGCAGTATTTT

j_gene: TRBJ2-1
v_gene: TRBV10-3
d_gene: TRBD2
abundance: many
CDR3aa: CAIRGTSGGPSSYNEQFF
CDR3nt: TGTGCCATCAGGGGGACTAGCGGGGGGCCTTCCTCCTACAATGAGCAGTTCTTC

j_gene: TRBJ1-5
v_gene: TRBV7-9
d_gene: TRBD1
abundance: NA
CDR3aa: CASGGDRGQPQHF
CDR3nt: TGTGCCAGCGGGGGGGACAGGGGGCAGCCCCAGCATTTT

j_gene: TRBJ2-1
v_gene: TRBV6-5
d_gene: TRBD2
abundance: NA
CDR3aa: CASSYGTQLAGDYGEQFF
CDR3nt: TGTGCCAGCAGTTACGGAACCCAACTAGCGGGGGATTACGGGGAGCAGTTCTTC

j_gene: TRBJ1-5
v_gene: TRBV6-5
d_gene: NA
abundance: many
CDR3aa: CASSSNGNQPQHF
CDR3nt: TGTGCCAGCAGTTCCAACGGGAATCAGCCCCAGCATTTT

j_gene: TRBJ1-1
v_gene: TRBV6-1
d_gene: NA
abundance: many
CDR3aa: CASSERRGVVMTEAFF
CDR3nt: TGTGCCAGCAGTGAAAGGAGGGGGGTTGTGATGACTGAAGCTTTCTTT

j_gene: TRBJ2-5
v_gene: TRBV30
d_gene: NA
abundance: few
CDR3aa: CAWGTVYQETQYF
CDR3nt: TGTGCCTGGGGGACGGTGTACCAAGAGACCCAGTACTTC

j_gene: TRBJ1-1
v_gene: TRBV7-2
d_gene: TRBD1
abundance: many
CDR3aa: CASSPRQGLNTEAFF
CDR3nt: TGTGCCAGCAGCCCGCGACAGGGATTGAACACTGAAGCTTTCTTT

j_gene: TRBJ2-5
v_gene: TRBV5-6
d_gene: TRBD2
abundance: many
CDR3aa: CASSLSGGAKTQYF
CDR3nt: TGTGCCAGCAGCCTTAGCGGGGGGGCGAAGACCCAGTACTTC

j_gene: TRBJ2-1
v_gene: TRBV7-2
d_gene: NA
abundance: many
CDR3aa: CASSRPGGGNPREQFF
CDR3nt: TGTGCCAGCAGTCGTCCCGGGGGCGGGAACCCTAGGGAGCAGTTCTTC

j_gene: TRBJ2-1
v_gene: TRBV11-1
d_gene: TRBD2
abundance: NA
CDR3aa: CASSSPDPTSGGGNLDSNEQFF
CDR3nt: TGTGCCAGCAGCTCTCCAGATCCTACTAGCGGGGGGGGCAATTTGGATTCCAATGAGCAGTTCTTC

j_gene: TRBJ2-6
v_gene: TRBV25-1
d_gene: NA
abundance: few
CDR3aa: CASSDRFSGANVLTF
CDR3nt: TGTGCCAGCAGTGACAGATTCTCTGGGGCCAACGTCCTGACTTTC

j_gene: TRBJ1-5
v_gene: TRBV20-1
d_gene: NA
abundance: NA
CDR3aa: CSARGRDNQPQHF
CDR3nt: TGCAGTGCTAGGGGCAGGGATAATCAGCCCCAGCATTTT

j_gene: TRBJ2-1
v_gene: TRBV20-1
d_gene: TRBD1
abundance: many
CDR3aa: CSARRPERGLGNEQFF
CDR3nt: TGCAGTGCTAGACGTCCCGAGAGGGGGCTCGGCAATGAGCAGTTCTTC

j_gene: TRBJ1-5
v_gene: TRBV2
d_gene: TRBD1
abundance: NA
CDR3aa: CASSITGGVQPQHF
CDR3nt: TGTGCCAGCAGTATTACAGGGGGCGTTCAGCCCCAGCATTTT

j_gene: TRBJ2-5
v_gene: TRBV29-1
d_gene: TRBD2
abundance: NA
CDR3aa: CSVALSGTSGGIFQKQTQYF
CDR3nt: TGCAGCGTTGCCCTCAGCGGGACTAGCGGGGGGATCTTCCAAAAGCAGACCCAGTACTTC